This TCR beta chain was identified in a study of blood T cell repertoires in COVID-19. Per the original methods: The authors estimated nucleated cell counts from reference gene primer amplification. Here immunoSEQ multiplex PCR was the method, and the copy in TCRdb shows in-frame clones only, minus some. V and J calls and clone size are those listed in that table; D and trimming were worked out from the DNA. The repertoire includes 260,000 or so clones, 85% of them detected once, and about 2.5% sits in the top ten. J gave up 7 bases and V 0 bases, and 0 bases lay outside the gene matches. Germline-derived CDR1 and CDR2 are SGHRS and YFSETQ. This CDR3 has 15 residues. Recruits, aged about 18 to 95 years, lived in 24 US areas. Cohorts were assigned according to the clinical history that participants reported. Cohort 3 donors were reported recovered after two negative PCRs, clearance, or symptom resolution.

Source material: PBMCs or T cells enriched from blood (not recorded which). The chain combines TRBV5-1 with TRBJ2-1; 14 positions agree with TRBD2. The receptor's source is a woman between 45 and 60 years old who had recovered from COVID-19. The CDR3 sequence: CASSLGTSGRNEQFF. The CDR3 bases are TGCGCCAGCAGCTTGGGGACTAGCGGGAGGAATGAGCAGTTCTTC.